The 10 T cell receptor beta chains given below trace back to one sample, sequenced in a study of identical twins listed by TCRdb under 2016. The library came from 5' RACE. The reads were generated on an Illumina HiSeq 2000. The public reads were reprocessed in TCRdb via fastp at Q25 and MiXCR, keeping in-frame beta chains. Under each unique CDR3 protein, matching rows form one entry showing the most common genes and DNA. The sample includes fewer than 250,000 distinct CDR3 sequences, with 6.5% to 9% observed a single time. Under 7% of the sample is taken by the ten largest. These records were also assigned to another study, of yellow fever vaccine responses in identical twins.

Material: CD8+ T cells sorted from blood. Receptor source: a woman between 18 and 29 years old in good health.

This clonotype has a count of ten or more. The DNA of the CDR3 is TGTGCCAGCAGTTTGGACAGGGTGGGTGCTGAAGCTTTCTTT. Protein product: CASSLDRVGAEAFF. The rearrangement joins TRBV28 to TRBJ1-1; 8 bases match TRBD1. Unmatched junction bases numbered 6, after V lost 3 bases and J lost 6 bases. Germline-derived CDR1 and CDR2 are MDHEN and SYDVKM. The CDR3 spans 14 residues. Complete variable domain (other parts from reference TRBV28 and TRBJ1-1): DVKVTQSSRYLVKRTGEKVFLECVQDMDHENMFWYRQDPGLGLRLIYFSYDVKMKEKGDIPEGYSVSREKKERFSLILESASTNQTSMYLCASSLDRVGAEAFFGQGTRLTVV.

This clonotype was seen only a few times. V is TRBV12-3 or TRBV12-4 and J is TRBJ2-3; D remains unclear. Trimming left V 6 bases short and J 0 bases short, with 16 bases between. This CDR3 contains 16 residues. This chain's CDR3 is CASRRTDTTSTDTQYF. The CDR3 coding sequence is TGTGCCAGCAGACGGACGGATACAACTAGCACAGATACGCAGTATTTT.

The sample holds a few counts of this clonotype. The chain combines TRBV7-9 with TRBJ1-1, with D perhaps TRBD1 (5 bases). Germline CDR1 SEHNR, CDR2 FQNEAQ (reference sequence). Trimming took off 5 bases at V and 2 bases at J, with 12 bases between the two ends. The CDR3 sequence is 14 residues long. CDR3 bases: TGTGCCAGCAGCAACCGGGACCAAAACACTGAAGCTTTCTTT. Its protein is CASSNRDQNTEAFF.

This clonotype showed up many times. The chain carries TRBV12-3 or TRBV12-4 and TRBJ1-5; 7 positions match TRBD1. CDR3 length: 14 residues. V shed 0 bases and J 4 bases; nucleotides not matched to a gene: 0. The CDR3 sequence is CASSLADRNQPQHF. For the CDR3, the DNA is TGTGCCAGCAGTTTAGCGGACAGGAATCAGCCCCAGCATTTT.

At least ten counts were recorded for this clonotype. V is TRBV6-5 and J is TRBJ1-2; the D is unclear. In germline, CDR1 is MNHEY, CDR2 SVGAGI. Trimming left V 2 bases short and J 4 bases short, with 14 bases between. The CDR3 covers 15 residues. Here the CDR3 reads CASSYEGSTPYGYTF. Here the CDR3 DNA reads TGTGCCAGCAGTTACGAGGGCTCGACCCCCTATGGCTACACCTTC.

Ten or more counts support this clonotype. The chain recombines TRBV28 with TRBJ2-3, with 8 bases aligning to TRBD2. From germline, CDR1 is MDHEN and CDR2 SYDVKM. Losses at the gene ends were 8 bases for V and 6 bases for J; bases not matched to a gene: 10. This CDR3 comprises 14 residues. CDR3 nucleotide sequence: TGTGCCAGCTCCAGCGGGGGCGGGTCGGATACGCAGTATTTT. Its translation is CASSSGGGSDTQYF.

This clonotype has at least ten counts. The chain joins TRBV29-1 to TRBJ2-7; 10 positions match TRBD2. Germline CDR1 SQVTM, CDR2 ANQGSEA. Trimming took 4 bases from V and 3 from J; bases not matched to a gene: 9. The CDR3 runs to 15 residues. CDR3 residues: CSVVLAGALNYEQYF. Written as DNA, the CDR3 is TGCAGCGTTGTTCTAGCGGGAGCACTGAACTACGAGCAGTACTTC.

In this sample, this clonotype turned up a few times. The chain employs TRBV13 and TRBJ2-1, with 7 bases that match TRBD2. V was pared by 4 bases and J by 6 bases, with 6 bases of the junction left unmatched. The germline CDR1 and CDR2 sequences are PRHDT and FYEKMQ (reference sequence). CDR3 size: 14 residues. In DNA form, the CDR3 reads TGTGCCAGCAGCTCATGGACTAGTAGCAATGAGCAGTTCTTC. Residues: CASSSWTSSNEQFF.

The chain links TRBV4-2 to TRBJ2-7; a weak D match, TRBD2 (5 bases). V shed 1 base and J shed 1 base, with 11 bases lying between them. CDR3 length: 15 residues. Germline V CDR1 and CDR2: LGHNA, YNFKEQ. CDR3 protein: CASSQGGLSSYEQYF. CDR3 nucleotides: TGTGCCAGCAGCCAAGGCGGGCTATCTTCCTACGAGCAGTACTTC.

The chain has TRBV6-1 and TRBJ2-6, with D uncertain. V lost 6 bases to trimming and J lost 3 bases, with 9 bases between them. CDR3 length: 14 amino acids. CDR1 MNHNS and CDR2 SASEGT come from the germline V gene. Written as DNA, the CDR3 is TGTGCCAGCAGAATGGCGAATGGGGCCAACGTCCTGACTTTC. Translating it yields CASRMANGANVLTF.